This entry features one TCR beta chain sequence. Its antigen remains undetermined. Base qualities are not at hand, and no much larger clone is one base apart. Trimming accounts for 3 bases at V and 1 base at J, while the number of junction bases matched to no gene is 5. The CDR3 runs 16 amino acids, cysteine and phenylalanine included. Only the CDR3 region is kept as DNA, spanning 48 bases read in frame from base 1. The germline V gene provides CDR1 SGDLS and CDR2 YYNGEE. The record originates from a study of tumour-infiltrating T cells in Burkitt lymphoma (dated by TCRdb to 2020 to 2022). General notes on the study: All epidemiological subtypes of Burkitt lymphoma were represented among the roughly 82 patients who made up the cohort. TCR repertoire data were compared against clinical outcome, and productive clonality predicted overall survival and progression-free survival independently of established prognostic factors such as age at diagnosis.

Overall results and qualifications from the work: Numerous Burkitt lymphoma patients were found to share several public clonotypes, a finding suggesting shared tumour neoantigen selection that is absent from diffuse large B-cell lymphoma.

The method behind the library was the immunoSEQ multiplex PCR assay. This is the immuneACCESS table as TCRdb keeps it, with only in-frame sequences that have V and J called. A part of the clones is gone; compared with another copy, unresolved V genes explain less than half, and the rest is unexplained. Recorded for this sample are 4,800 or so clones; around an eighth of them occurred a single time. Of the sample, roughly 24% is held by the ten largest clones. The origin of this receptor is a human donor with Burkitt lymphoma. The chain is encoded by TRBV9 joined to TRBJ2-1; TRBD1 aligns with 9 central bases. Specimen: tumor tissue. The DNA sequence is given as TGTGCCAGCAGCGCCCCCGGGACAGGGTCCTACAATGAGCAGTTCTTC. This sequence encodes CASSAPGTGSYNEQFF.